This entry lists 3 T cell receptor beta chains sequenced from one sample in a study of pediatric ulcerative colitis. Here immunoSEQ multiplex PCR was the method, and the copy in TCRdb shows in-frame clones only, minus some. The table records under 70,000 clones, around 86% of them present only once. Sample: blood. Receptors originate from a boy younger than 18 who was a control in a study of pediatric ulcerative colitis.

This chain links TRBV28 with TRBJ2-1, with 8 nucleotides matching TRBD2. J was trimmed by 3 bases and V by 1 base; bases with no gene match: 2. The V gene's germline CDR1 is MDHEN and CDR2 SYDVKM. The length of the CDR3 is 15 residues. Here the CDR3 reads CASSLSAGVYNEQFF. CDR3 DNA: TGTGCCAGCAGTTTATCAGCGGGGGTCTACAATGAGCAGTTCTTC.

The CDR3 nucleotides are TGTGCCATCAGTGAGACAGCCCTGAGCTCTGGGGCCAACGTCCTGACTTTC. Protein: CAISETALSSGANVLTF. The rearrangement links TRBV10-3 to TRBJ2-6; D is ambiguous. Germline V gene data show CDR1 as ENHRY and CDR2 as SYGVKD. The V end lost 2 bases, the J end lost 0 bases, and 11 bases lay between the germline ends. The CDR3 has 17 amino acids.

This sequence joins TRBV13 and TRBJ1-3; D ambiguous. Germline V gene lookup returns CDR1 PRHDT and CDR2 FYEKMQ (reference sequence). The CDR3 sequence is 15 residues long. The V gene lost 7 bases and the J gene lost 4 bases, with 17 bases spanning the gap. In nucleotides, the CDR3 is TGTGCCAGCACCCTGACTGAAATTGGCGGAAACACCATATATTTT. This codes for CASTLTEIGGNTIYF.